Following are 4 T cell receptor beta chains from one sample sequenced in a study of a mutant IDH1 vaccine in newly diagnosed glioma. The sample's time point: week 35, safety follow-up. Every vaccination contained 300 ug of the mutant IDH1 20-mer peptide and was paired with topical imiquimod. These TCRs' antigens remain unknown. Using immunoSEQ multiplex PCR, the repertoire was profiled, and TCRdb retains in-frame clones only, with some absent. The sample has tens of thousands of clones; about nine tenths are singletons. The specimen comprised PBMCs, sampled from a glioma patient whose treatment included an IDH1 peptide vaccine. These receptors all come from a man aged 35-49 years with glioma.

The table lists this clone with a few counts. The V and J genes are TRBV21-1 and TRBJ2-1; the tabulated D call, TRBD1, remains unverified against the DNA. TRBV21-1 is recorded as a pseudogene. The CDR3 loop spans 14 amino acids. The DNA of the CDR3 is TGTGCCAGGGGTGGGGACAGGGCTTTAAATGAGCAGTTCTTC. The encoded protein is CARGGDRALNEQFF.

This chain links TRBV7-8 with TRBJ1-2, with D uncertain. Germline lookup yields CDR1 SGHVS and CDR2 FQNEAQ. V lost 2 bases and J lost 7, with 11 bases in between. The CDR3 is 13 amino acids. CDR3 residues: CASSLLASAGYTF. CDR3 bases: TGTGCCAGCAGCTTACTTGCTTCGGCTGGCTACACCTTC.

This clone was observed once. CDR3 DNA: TGCGCCAGCAGCACTGGCGGGGGGGGATCTCAGCCCCAGCATTTT. Its protein is CASSTGGGGSQPQHF. The rearrangement links TRBV5-1 to TRBJ1-5; possibly TRBD1 for D (5 bases). Germline assignment: CDR1 SGHRS and CDR2 YFSETQ. The CDR3 totals 15 residues. V lost 4 bases and J lost 6, with 17 bases in between.

Notes on this clone: Compared with germline, one end of the junction differs, possibly owing to a read error. V gene TRBV28 combines with J gene TRBJ1-4; TRBD1 matches at 9 bases. The CDR3 contains 11 residues. The germline V gene has CDR1 MDHEN and CDR2 SYDVKM. DNA for the CDR3: TGTGCCAGCAAAACCCGGGACAGGGAATCTTTT. Its protein product is CASKTRDRESF.